The 7 T cell receptor beta chains below come from one sample, sequenced in a study of CD8 T cells in Susac syndrome. cDNA came from roughly 0.5 to 1 ug RNA primed by random hexamers. TCRdb reprocessed the immunoSEQ multiplex PCR reads with MiXCR, giving one entry per CDR3 protein. The sample contains hundreds of thousands of distinct CDR3 sequences, 94% of which appear only once. Input material: CD4+ T cells from PBMCs. These receptors came from a human donor with Susac syndrome.

This chain links TRBV3-1 with TRBJ1-5; 11 nucleotides match TRBD1. Germline lookup yields CDR1 LGHDT and CDR2 YNNKEL (reference sequence). V lost 4 bases, J lost 4 bases, and 3 bases stayed unmatched. The length of the CDR3 is 15 residues. In DNA, the CDR3 is TGTGCCAGCAGCCCTGGGACAGGGGGTAATCAGCCCCAGCATTTT. It yields the protein CASSPGTGGNQPQHF.

The genes are TRBV27 and TRBJ2-2; 7 bases align to TRBD1. The V gene end was trimmed by 4 bases and the J gene end by 4 bases; junction bases not matched to a gene: 0. Germline V lookup: CDR1 MNHEY, CDR2 SMNVEV (reference sequence). The length of the CDR3 is 13 residues. The CDR3 DNA follows: TGTGCCAGCAGTTGGACAGGCACCGGGGAGCTGTTTTTT. Amino acids: CASSWTGTGELFF.

CDR3 region: CSASTGASTDTQYF. The CDR3 coding sequence is TGCAGTGCTTCTACGGGGGCAAGCACAGATACGCAGTATTTT. The rearrangement uses TRBV20-1 and TRBJ2-3, with D perhaps given as TRBD1 or TRBD2 (6 bases each). Germline V lookup: CDR1 DFQATT, CDR2 SNEGSKA (reference sequence). The CDR3 loop spans 14 amino acids. The V and J ends lost 5 bases and 0 bases respectively, with 12 bases between them.

The rearrangement uses TRBV24-1 and TRBJ2-7, with D unresolved. The CDR3 loop spans 10 amino acids. V was shortened by 5 bases and J by 10 bases, with 8 bases between the two germline ends. Germline assignment: CDR1 KGHDR and CDR2 SFDVKD. The CDR3 nucleotides are TGTGCCACCAGTGTTCCAGGCCAGTACTTC. It translates to CATSVPGQYF.

V usage is TRBV12-3 or TRBV12-4 and J usage is TRBJ2-7; 11 nucleotides match TRBD1. V was pared by 2 bases and J by 2 bases, with 5 bases of the junction left unmatched. The CDR3 extends over 16 amino acids. CDR3 amino acids: CASSLILGQGAYEQYF. The CDR3 DNA reads as TGTGCCAGCAGTTTAATACTGGGACAGGGGGCCTACGAGCAGTACTTC.

The chain is built from TRBV20-1 and TRBJ1-5; D gene unclear. This CDR3 contains 15 residues. The V end lost 6 bases, the J end lost 5 bases, and 20 bases lay between the germline ends. Germline V gene sequence: CDR1 DFQATT, CDR2 SNEGSKA (reference sequence). Here the CDR3 DNA reads TGCAGTGCCACTTCGATCGAGTCAGTCGATCAGCCCCAGCATTTT. As protein: CSATSIESVDQPQHF.

The chain employs TRBV24-1 and TRBJ2-1; the match to TRBD1 covers 7 bases. Germline CDR1 reads KGHDR; CDR2 reads SFDVKD. The J segment lost 5 bases and the V segment lost 4 bases, leaving 7 bases of the junction unmatched. The CDR3 covers 15 residues. The CDR3 protein is CATSDTGQLNNEQFF. CDR3 nucleotides: TGTGCCACCAGTGACACGGGACAGTTAAACAATGAGCAGTTCTTC.